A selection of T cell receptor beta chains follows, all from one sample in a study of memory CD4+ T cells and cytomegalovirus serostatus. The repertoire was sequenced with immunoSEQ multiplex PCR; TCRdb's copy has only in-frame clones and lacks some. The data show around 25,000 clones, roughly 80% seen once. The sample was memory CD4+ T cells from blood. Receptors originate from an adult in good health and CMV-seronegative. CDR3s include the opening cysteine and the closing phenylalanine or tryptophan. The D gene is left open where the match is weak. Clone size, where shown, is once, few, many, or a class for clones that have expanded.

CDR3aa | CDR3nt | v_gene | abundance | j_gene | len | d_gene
CASSEAGFPNEQFF | TGTGCCAGCTCGGAAGCGGGGTTTCCGAATGAGCAGTTCTTC | TRBV27 | . | TRBJ2-1 | 14 | TRBD2
CASSPGGLGGSEAFF | TGTGCCAGCAGTCCAGGGGGCCTGGGCGGCAGCGAAGCTTTCTTT | TRBV28 | few | TRBJ1-1 | 15 | TRBD1
CASSLVGGSPGEQFF | TGCGCCAGCAGCTTGGTTGGGGGCAGCCCGGGTGAGCAGTTCTTC | TRBV5-1 | . | TRBJ2-1 | 15 | .
CASSVGQGRGNEQFF | TGTGCCAGCAGCGTAGGACAGGGGCGGGGAAATGAGCAGTTCTTC | TRBV9 | . | TRBJ2-1 | 15 | TRBD1
CASSAQGLGNLNEQFF | TGCGCCAGCAGCGCACAGGGTTTAGGGAACCTCAATGAGCAGTTCTTC | TRBV5-1 | . | TRBJ2-1 | 16 | .
CASSLMYEQYF | TGTGCCAGCAGCTTAATGTACGAGCAGTACTTC | TRBV7-9 | . | TRBJ2-7 | 11 | .
CASSFNSGGETQYF | TGTGCCAGCAGCTTTAACTCGGGTGGAGAGACCCAGTACTTC | TRBV7-2 | . | TRBJ2-5 | 14 | .
CAWSRPPAQQPQHF | TGTGCCTGGAGTAGGCCCCCGGCCCAACAGCCCCAGCATTTT | TRBV30 | few | TRBJ1-5 | 14 | .
CASSGGLFSSYEQYF | TGTGCCAGCTCAGGGGGACTGTTCAGCTCCTACGAGCAGTACTTC | TRBV7-9 | . | TRBJ2-7 | 15 | .
CASSRAREYTGELFF | TGTGCCAGTAGTAGGGCCAGGGAATACACCGGGGAGCTGTTTTTT | TRBV19 | . | TRBJ2-2 | 15 | .
CASSFNPDYVTSGGSYEQYF | TGCGCCAGCAGCTTCAATCCAGATTACGTGACTAGCGGGGGTTCCTACGAGCAGTACTTC | TRBV5-1 | . | TRBJ2-7 | 20 | TRBD2
CASRLSGTDETGTEAFF | TGTGCAAGTCGCTTGTCGGGGACAGACGAGACAGGGACTGAAGCTTTCTTT | TRBV12-2 | . | TRBJ1-1 | 17 | .
CASSAGRGLGEQYF | TGTGCCAGCAGCGCTGGGAGGGGGCTGGGTGAGCAGTACTTC | TRBV9 | . | TRBJ2-7 | 14 | .
CASVRAGANNEQFF | TGTGCCAGTGTCCGGGCGGGGGCAAACAATGAGCAGTTCTTC | TRBV19 | . | TRBJ2-1 | 14 | .
CASSFGTNNYEQYF | TGTGCCAGCAGTTTTGGGACAAACAACTACGAGCAGTACTTC | TRBV28 | . | TRBJ2-7 | 14 | .